These 32 T cell receptor beta chains were all obtained from the same sample, sequenced in a study of T cells in Graves' hyperthyroidism and ophthalmopathy. Researchers took RNA transcripts and amplified the TCR beta CDR3 regions from them. The HTBI primer set served for first-round RT-PCR of the TCR CDR3. TCRdb processed the multiplex PCR reads anew with MiXCR; each CDR3 protein has one entry. There are hundreds of thousands of distinct CDR3 sequences in the sample; 38% occur only once, and 8.9% lies in the top ten. Sequencing was done on a sample of blood. These receptors all stem from a man in his late teens or twenties with Graves' hyperthyroidism.

This clonotype showed up many times. The rearrangement joins TRBV14 to TRBJ2-6; D not certain. Germline CDR1 reads SGHDN; CDR2 reads FVKESK. There are 13 residues in the CDR3. V lost 7 bases to trimming and J lost 3 bases, with 7 bases between them. The CDR3 DNA sequence: TGTGCCAGCACGCCACATGGGGCCAACGTCCTGACTTTC. This translates into CASTPHGANVLTF.

V and J are TRBV7-9 and TRBJ2-2, with 8 bases that match TRBD1. The germline V gene has CDR1 SEHNR and CDR2 FQNEAQ (reference sequence). The CDR3 is made up of 17 amino acids. Trimming at V came to 5 bases and at J to 7 bases, leaving 15 bases not matched to a gene. CDR3 sequence reads: CASSTLRDRGGSGELFF. CDR3 nucleotide sequence: TGTGCCAGCAGCACACTCCGAGACAGGGGTGGTAGCGGGGAGCTGTTTTTT.

The chain carries TRBV7-2 and TRBJ2-7; 7 bases map to TRBD2. This CDR3 is built from 14 residues. J gave up 2 bases and V 11 bases, and 12 bases lay outside the gene matches. CDR1 and CDR2 (germline): SGHTA, FQGNSA. In DNA form, the CDR3 reads TGTGCCTGGAGCAGCGGGGTCGGGACCTACGAGCAGTACTTC. It yields the protein CAWSSGVGTYEQYF.

This clonotype was recorded at least ten times. CDR3 in amino acids: CSAGGADVTYEQYF. In DNA form, the CDR3 reads TGCAGCGCCGGCGGAGCGGACGTAACCTACGAGCAGTACTTC. The V and J genes are TRBV29-1 and TRBJ2-7; perhaps TRBD2 as D (5 bases). The CDR3 has 14 residues. V shed 7 bases and J shed 2 bases, with 18 bases lying between them. The germline gives CDR1 SQVTM, CDR2 ANQGSEA.

Only a few counts were recorded for this clonotype. The rearrangement links TRBV9 to TRBJ2-7; D ambiguous. The CDR3 covers 13 residues. V gave up 8 bases and J gave up 5 bases, with 17 bases separating them. The germline gives CDR1 SGDLS, CDR2 YYNGEE. The CDR3 loop reads CASSWRLGHEQYF. The DNA for the CDR3 is TGTGCCAGTTCTTGGAGACTCGGACACGAGCAGTACTTC.

The chain employs TRBV7-9 and TRBJ2-1; 9 positions match TRBD2. Germline values: CDR1 SEHNR, CDR2 FQNEAQ (reference sequence). CDR3 length: 15 amino acids. Losses at the gene ends were 1 base for V and 3 bases for J; bases not matched to a gene: 1. CDR3 bases: TGTGCCAGCAGCTTAGTAGCGGGGGTCTACAATGAGCAGTTCTTC. Amino acid sequence: CASSLVAGVYNEQFF.

As DNA, the CDR3 is TGTGCCACCAGCAGCTTAGAACCTCCTAGGGGCTACACCTTC. Residues: CATSSLEPPRGYTF. The chain employs TRBV15 and TRBJ1-2; D ambiguous. This CDR3 has 14 amino acids. From germline, CDR1 is LNHNV and CDR2 YYDKDF (reference sequence). V lost 3 bases and J 8 bases, leaving 16 bases between the germline ends.

Concerning this clonotype: A much larger clonotype is one base distant, so this may be a read error. The rearrangement joins TRBV10-2 to TRBJ1-5; D is unresolved. CDR3 length: 16 residues. CDR1 and CDR2 from the germline V gene are WSHSY and SAAADI. V was pared by 2 bases and J by 0 bases, with 11 bases between. This CDR3 reads CASSEGGELSNQPQHF. In nucleotides, the CDR3 is TGCGCCAGCAGTGAGGGTGGAGAACTTAGCAATCAGCCCCAGCATTTT.

The rearrangement uses TRBV24-1 and TRBJ1-6, with TRBD1 matching over 7 bases. V gave up 11 bases and J gave up 0 bases; unmatched junction bases: 12. CDR3 size: 17 residues. Germline-derived CDR1 and CDR2 are KGHDR and SFDVKD. CDR3 amino acids: CASARQGGSSYNSPLHF. CDR3 bases: TGTGCCAGCGCCCGACAGGGTGGGAGCTCCTATAATTCACCCCTCCACTTT.

CDR3 sequence reads: CASPKQDGYTF. The CDR3 bases are TGTGCCAGCCCAAAACAGGATGGCTACACCTTC. The J gene is TRBJ1-2, the V gene TRBV25-1; TRBD1 might be the D (5 bases). The CDR3 runs 11 residues. Germline values: CDR1 MGHDK, CDR2 SYGVNS. V lost 8 bases to trimming and J lost 6 bases, with 10 bases between them.

This clonotype came up a few times. The chain recombines TRBV7-9 with TRBJ2-2; tentatively, D is TRBD1 or TRBD2 (6 bases each). Germline V gives CDR1 SEHNR, CDR2 FQNEAQ (reference sequence). V shed 3 bases and J shed 6 bases, with 14 bases lying between them. This CDR3 spans 15 amino acids. The CDR3 protein is CASSLRGAAPGELFF. As DNA, the CDR3 is TGTGCCAGCAGCTTGAGGGGGGCCGCACCCGGGGAGCTGTTTTTT.

This chain connects TRBV9 to TRBJ2-5; the match to TRBD1 covers 11 bases. J gave up 5 bases and V 5 bases, and 8 bases lay outside the gene matches. The CDR3 has 15 amino acids. Germline V gene data show CDR1 as SGDLS and CDR2 as YYNGEE. CDR3 in DNA: TGTGCCAGCAGTTCGGACAGGGGGCGCCAGGAGACCCAGTACTTC. Translated, it gives CASSSDRGRQETQYF.

This clonotype has just a few counts. The chain combines TRBV4-2 with TRBJ2-6; D is unresolved. The length of the CDR3 is 16 residues. CDR1 and CDR2 from the germline V gene are LGHNA and YNFKEQ. V lost 1 base and J lost 2, with 9 bases in between. The CDR3 sequence: CASSQAGAAGANVLTF. CDR3 coding DNA: TGTGCCAGCAGCCAAGCGGGCGCTGCTGGGGCCAACGTCCTGACTTTC.

The rearrangement uses TRBV4-2 and TRBJ1-5; 8 bases map to TRBD1. V lost 0 bases and J lost 0; bases outside the gene matches: 1. The V gene's germline CDR1 is LGHNA and CDR2 YNFKEQ. CDR3 length: 16 amino acids. This chain's CDR3 is CASSQDTGGSNQPQHF. CDR3 in DNA: TGTGCCAGCAGCCAAGATACAGGGGGTAGCAATCAGCCCCAGCATTTT.

Note on this clonotype: A much larger clone differs by one base, so this may be a read error. J is TRBJ2-7 and V is TRBV7-9; D call uncertain. The germline CDR1 and CDR2 sequences are SEHNR and FQNEAQ (reference sequence). V lost 11 bases, J lost 9 bases, and 11 bases lay in between. The CDR3 sequence is 9 residues long. CDR3 bases: TGTGCCGTCTTGAAGGGGCAGTACTTC. Protein: CAVLKGQYF.

The chain links TRBV9 to TRBJ1-3; perhaps TRBD1 as D (5 bases). Germline CDR1 reads SGDLS; CDR2 reads YYNGEE. The CDR3 loop spans 17 amino acids. Between the trimmed V and J ends, which lost 0 bases and 2 bases, there was a span of 15 bases. This chain's CDR3 is CASSVGVHQGAGNTIYF. The CDR3 nucleotides are TGTGCCAGCAGCGTAGGGGTTCATCAAGGGGCTGGAAACACCATATATTTT.

This clonotype was picked up one time. The rearrangement links TRBV11-2 to TRBJ2-7, with 12 bases that match TRBD1. J was trimmed by 7 bases and V by 5 bases; bases with no gene match: 9. The CDR3 has 15 residues. The germline CDR1 and CDR2 sequences are SGHAT and FQNNGV. In nucleotides, the CDR3 is TGTGCCAGCAGCAGCCCGGGGACAGGGGGCCGGGAGCAGTACTTC. It codes for CASSSPGTGGREQYF. The full variable domain, completed using reference TRBV11-2 and TRBJ2-7, is EAGVAQSPRYKIIEKRQSVAFWCNPISGHATLYWYQQILGQGPKLLIQFQNNGVVDDSQLPKDRFSAERLKGVDSTLKIQPAKLEDSAVYLCASSSPGTGGREQYFGPGTRLTVT.

V gene TRBV5-1 combines with J gene TRBJ1-2; the D is unclear. This CDR3 is built from 14 residues. V dropped 0 bases and J dropped 7 bases, with 13 bases sitting between them. Per the germline V gene, CDR1 is SGHRS and CDR2 is YFSETQ. This CDR3 reads CASSLDSPTFGYTF. The CDR3 bases are TGCGCCAGCAGCTTGGACTCCCCCACTTTTGGCTACACCTTC.

The J gene is TRBJ1-2, the V gene TRBV7-3; 8 positions agree with TRBD1. This CDR3 contains 11 residues. Germline CDR1 is SGHTA and CDR2 is FQGTGA. V lost 8 bases to trimming and J lost 5 bases; unmatched junction nucleotides: 1. The CDR3 region is CASGTGYGYTF. In DNA, the CDR3 is TGTGCCAGCGGGACAGGTTATGGCTACACCTTC. Drawing the rest from reference TRBV7-3 and TRBJ1-2, the complete variable domain is GAGVSQTPSNKVTEKGKYVELRCDPISGHTALYWYRQSLGQGPEFLIYFQGTGAADDSGLPNDRFFAVRPEGSVSTLKIQRTERGDSAVYLCASGTGYGYTFGSGTRLTVV.

This clonotype was counted at least ten times. The chain joins TRBV2 to TRBJ1-5, with D perhaps TRBD1 (5 bases). Trimming cost V 4 bases and J 0 bases, with 10 bases left between them. The CDR3 contains 15 residues. Germline V lookup: CDR1 SNHLY, CDR2 FYNNEI. CDR3 residues: CASSVDSYSNQPQHF. The CDR3 bases are TGTGCCAGCAGTGTCGACAGTTATAGCAATCAGCCCCAGCATTTT.

J is TRBJ1-1 and V is TRBV7-9; 8 bases match TRBD1. Unmatched junction bases numbered 8, after V lost 5 bases and J lost 6 bases. Germline V gene sequence: CDR1 SEHNR, CDR2 FQNEAQ (reference sequence). CDR3 length: 14 residues. CDR3 sequence reads: CASSRTGRFSEAFF. Written as DNA, the CDR3 is TGTGCCAGCAGCCGGACAGGGAGGTTCTCTGAAGCTTTCTTT.

This rearrangement joins TRBV4-3 to TRBJ1-4, with D perhaps matching TRBD1 (5 bases). The CDR3 covers 15 residues. Germline values: CDR1 LGHNA, CDR2 YSLEER. The V end lost 0 bases, the J end lost 10 bases, and 15 bases lay between the germline ends. The CDR3 DNA is TGCGCCAGCAGCCAAGATCTCCATAACGGGGGAAAACTGTTTTTT. Its protein is CASSQDLHNGGKLFF.

This clonotype came up a few times. CDR3 amino acids: CASSVGRGVTGELFF. The CDR3 bases are TGTGCCAGCAGCGTAGGCAGAGGGGTCACCGGGGAGCTGTTTTTT. This chain connects TRBV9 to TRBJ2-2; D possibly uses TRBD1 or TRBD2 (5 bases each). CDR3 size: 15 residues. Trimming removed 0 bases at V and 4 bases at J, with 10 bases between. Germline V gene lookup returns CDR1 SGDLS and CDR2 YYNGEE.

This chain joins TRBV19 and TRBJ2-6, with D hard to call. The CDR3 extends over 15 amino acids. Germline CDR1 is LNHDA and CDR2 is SQIVND (reference sequence). Trimming pared 1 base from V and 0 bases from J, leaving 4 bases between. The DNA of the CDR3 is TGTGCCAGTAGTATAGGAGTCTCTGGGGCCAACGTCCTGACTTTC. Encoded protein: CASSIGVSGANVLTF.

This clonotype was seen a handful of times. A much larger clone is a single base away; this may be a read error. The chain uses TRBV29-1 and TRBJ2-5; D gene unclear. Germline lookup yields CDR1 SQVTM and CDR2 ANQGSEA. CDR3 length: 11 residues. V lost 3 bases to trimming and J lost 1 base, with 3 bases between them. The CDR3 coding sequence is TGCAGCGTTGAGCCCCAAGAGACCCAGTACTTC. Protein: CSVEPQETQYF.

This clonotype was seen many times. The gene calls are TRBV5-1 and TRBJ1-1, with 10 bases matching TRBD1. V shed 5 bases, J shed 3 bases, and the junction held 4 bases outside the gene matches. This CDR3 region has 14 residues. Germline values: CDR1 SGHRS, CDR2 YFSETQ. The CDR3 nucleotides read TGCGCCAGCAGTGACAGGGGGCGAGACACTGAAGCTTTCTTT. Its protein product is CASSDRGRDTEAFF.

The sample holds many counts of this clonotype. This chain connects TRBV25-1 to TRBJ1-2, with D tentatively TRBD1 (5 bases). Trimming removed 3 bases from V and 8 bases from J, with 13 bases in between. Germline V lookup: CDR1 MGHDK, CDR2 SYGVNS. This CDR3 comprises 13 residues. CDR3 residues: CASSEGPTEGYTF. DNA of the CDR3: TGTGCCAGCAGTGAGGGACCTACGGAGGGCTACACCTTC.

The chain has TRBV19 and TRBJ1-2, with a possible D match to TRBD1 (5 bases). CDR1 and CDR2 from the germline V gene are LNHDA and SQIVND (reference sequence). CDR3 length: 12 residues. The germline V and J ends were trimmed by 7 bases and 7 bases, with 13 bases remaining between them. CDR3 bases: TGTGCCAGTACCCAAACAGGTGGTGGCTACACCTTC. This translates into CASTQTGGGYTF.

The chain couples TRBV2 to TRBJ2-5; D is uncertain. Trimming shortened V by 8 bases and J by 1 base, and 11 bases separated the two germline ends. The CDR3 spans 13 residues. Germline V gene data show CDR1 as SNHLY and CDR2 as FYNNEI. Written as DNA, the CDR3 is TGTGCCAGCTTCGGACGGGCCCAAGAGACCCAGTACTTC. Translation gives CASFGRAQETQYF.

In regard to this clonotype: A junction boundary mismatches the germline segment, possibly from a read error. The chain joins TRBV7-9 to TRBJ2-5; 8 positions match TRBD2. CDR3 length: 16 amino acids. The V gene's germline CDR1 is SEHNR and CDR2 FQNEAQ (reference sequence). The CDR3 DNA reads TGTGTCAGCAGCTTAGGGTCTACTAGCGGCCAAGAGACCCAGTACTTC. Translated, it gives CVSSLGSTSGQETQYF.

The chain employs TRBV2 and TRBJ2-7, with 8 bases fitting TRBD1. From germline, CDR1 is SNHLY and CDR2 FYNNEI. V gave up 8 bases and J gave up 4 bases; unmatched junction bases: 13. This CDR3 has 15 amino acids. The CDR3 bases are TGTGCCAGCCCCTTCCGGGGACAGGCTAAATACGAGCAGTACTTC. This sequence encodes CASPFRGQAKYEQYF.

The genes are TRBV6-6 and TRBJ2-5, with TRBD2 as a possible D gene (6 bases). Germline V gives CDR1 MNHNY, CDR2 SVGAGI (reference sequence). Trimming took 4 bases from V and 4 from J, leaving 13 bases between them. This CDR3 has 14 amino acids. CDR3 loop: CASSLSPGLETQYF. CDR3 DNA sequence: TGTGCCAGCAGTTTGTCCCCGGGACTAGAGACCCAGTACTTC.